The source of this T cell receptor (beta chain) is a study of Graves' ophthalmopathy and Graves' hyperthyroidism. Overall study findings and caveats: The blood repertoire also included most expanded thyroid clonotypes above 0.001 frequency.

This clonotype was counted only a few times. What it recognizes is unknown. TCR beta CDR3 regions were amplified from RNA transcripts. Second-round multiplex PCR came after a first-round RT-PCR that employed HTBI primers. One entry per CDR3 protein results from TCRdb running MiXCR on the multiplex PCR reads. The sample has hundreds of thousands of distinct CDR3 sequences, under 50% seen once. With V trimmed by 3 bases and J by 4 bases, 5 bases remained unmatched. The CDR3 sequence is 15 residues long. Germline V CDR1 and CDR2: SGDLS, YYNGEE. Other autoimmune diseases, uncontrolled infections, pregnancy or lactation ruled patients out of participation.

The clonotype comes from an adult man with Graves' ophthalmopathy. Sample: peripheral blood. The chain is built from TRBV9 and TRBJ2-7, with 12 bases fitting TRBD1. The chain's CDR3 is CASSATGQGAYEQYF. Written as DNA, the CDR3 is TGTGCCAGCAGCGCAACGGGACAGGGGGCTTACGAGCAGTACTTC.